This T cell receptor beta chain comes out of a study of T cells in Graves' hyperthyroidism and ophthalmopathy. This CDR3 spans 15 amino acids. Per the germline V gene, CDR1 is SEHNR and CDR2 is FQNEAQ (reference sequence). With 0 bases removed from V and 3 bases from J, the gap between germline ends came to 9 bases. Amplified TCR beta CDR3 regions derived from RNA transcripts. The primer set for the first-round RT-PCR of the TCR CDR3 was HTBI. A single record per CDR3 protein comes from TCRdb applying MiXCR to the multiplex PCR reads. The sample records about 290,000 distinct CDR3 sequences, about a sixth being singletons. Orbital computed tomography, thyroid ultrasound, serum thyroxine and TRAb, and clinical symptoms together informed the diagnoses. This clonotype has just a few counts.

Sequencing was performed on blood. This clonotype originated in a woman aged 60 to 75 with Graves' ophthalmopathy. V is TRBV7-9 and J is TRBJ1-5; D is undetermined. The DNA for the CDR3 is TGTGCCAGCAGCTTAGCAGGGCAAAACAATCAGCCCCAGCATTTT. Translating gives CASSLAGQNNQPQHF.